This record covers a single T cell receptor beta chain. Antigen unknown. The data were obtained in a study of T cells after yellow fever vaccination. Study-wide findings and caveats: Abundant bulk-derived clonotypes could contaminate FACS-sorted repertoires. Overall, a small share of clonotypes was seen in both CD4 and CD8 compartments. Reappearance after the booster was seen for most primary-vaccination clones, at 95% to 97% CD4 and about 90% CD8.

Template switching with 5'RACE generated the TCR cDNA and added a universal primer site and UMIs. TCRdb reprocessed the 5' RACE reads with MiXCR, giving one entry per CDR3 protein. The sample shows hundreds of thousands of distinct CDR3 sequences, around an eighth of them seen only once. Trimming removed 3 bases at V and 2 bases at J, with 12 bases between. The CDR3 has 15 residues. The sequencing here drew on PBMCs, taken on the day of the yellow fever booster vaccination. The TCR sequence derives from a man aged 25 to 45 who received the YFV17D yellow fever vaccine. The chain links TRBV12-3 or TRBV12-4 to TRBJ2-3, with D perhaps assigned TRBD1 or TRBD2 (6 bases each). The CDR3 protein is CASSFSGAYTDTQYF. In DNA form, the CDR3 reads TGTGCCAGCAGTTTTTCGGGGGCCTACACAGATACGCAGTATTTT.